These 22 T cell receptor beta chains were sequenced from one sample in a study of human T cells and chemical hapten exposure. It was the library that attached unique molecular identifiers to individual cDNA molecules. Using its own MiXCR run on the reads, TCRdb lists one record per CDR3 protein. The repertoire holds about 120,000 distinct CDR3 sequences, with 8.5% to 9% as singletons. Before extraction, the whole blood was not fractionated, and total RNA was taken from it. Sequencing used whole blood. These receptors all come from a human donor in good health. Some clones in this sample may be carry-over from other donors' samples.

This clonotype was counted between two and nine times. This chain connects TRBV3-1 to TRBJ2-5, with D maybe TRBD1 (6 bases). This CDR3 is 14 amino acids long. CDR1 and CDR2 from the germline V gene are LGHDT and YNNKEL (reference sequence). The V gene lost 1 base and the J gene lost 3 bases, with 9 bases spanning the gap. Here the CDR3 DNA reads TGTGCCAGCAGCCAAGTTTCAGGGGAAGAGACCCAGTACTTC. Protein sequence: CASSQVSGEETQYF.

This clonotype was detected many times. The chain recombines TRBV20-1 with TRBJ1-2, with D possibly TRBD1 on 6 matching bases. V was pared by 0 bases and J by 5 bases, with 16 bases between. This CDR3 is 15 amino acids long. The germline gives CDR1 DFQATT, CDR2 SNEGSKA (reference sequence). CDR3 DNA: TGCAGTGCTAGAGATGGTACAGGGAGTGGTTATGGCTACACCTTC. Its translation is CSARDGTGSGYGYTF.

In its sample, this clonotype was seen many times. The V and J genes are TRBV20-1 and TRBJ2-3; TRBD2 agrees at 10 bases. The CDR3 is 14 amino acids. Germline loops: CDR1 DFQATT, CDR2 SNEGSKA (reference sequence). After removal of 5 bases from V and 0 bases from J, the junction contained 2 bases not matched to a gene. CDR3 in amino acids: CSAPTSGSTDTQYF. The DNA for the CDR3 is TGCAGTGCTCCGACTAGCGGGAGCACAGATACGCAGTATTTT.

This chain connects TRBV27 to TRBJ2-7; perhaps D is TRBD1 or TRBD2 (6 bases each). Between the trimmed V and J ends, which lost 6 bases and 5 bases, there was a span of 8 bases. Germline V gives CDR1 MNHEY, CDR2 SMNVEV (reference sequence). There are 11 residues in the CDR3. Here the CDR3 reads CASRGGHEQYF. CDR3 DNA sequence: TGTGCCAGCAGGGGGGGCCACGAGCAGTACTTC.

This clonotype was seen a handful of times. This chain joins TRBV20-1 and TRBJ2-5, with D possibly being TRBD2 (6 bases). There are 15 residues in the CDR3. Trimming shortened V by 3 bases and J by 1 base, and 15 bases separated the two germline ends. Germline V gives CDR1 DFQATT, CDR2 SNEGSKA (reference sequence). As DNA, the CDR3 is TGCAGTGCTAGGGAGGGGACGAAAACCCAAGAGACCCAGTACTTC. It translates to CSAREGTKTQETQYF.

This clonotype was detected ten times or more. The chain carries TRBV4-3 and TRBJ1-2; a possible D gene is TRBD1 (6 bases). V gave up 4 bases and J gave up 4 bases, with 16 bases separating them. Per the germline V gene, CDR1 is LGHNA and CDR2 is YSLEER. This CDR3 spans 15 amino acids. Here the CDR3 reads CASSPSQTGLYGYTF. In nucleotides, the CDR3 is TGCGCCAGCAGCCCGAGCCAGACAGGACTCTATGGCTACACCTTC.

The chain joins TRBV29-1 to TRBJ1-4, with TRBD1 as a possible D gene (6 bases). V lost 7 bases, J lost 4 bases, and 13 bases lay in between. Germline loops: CDR1 SQVTM, CDR2 ANQGSEA. CDR3 length equals 13 residues. This chain's CDR3 is CSAKTGGNEKLFF. For the CDR3, the DNA is TGCAGCGCAAAGACAGGAGGTAATGAAAAACTGTTTTTT.

This clonotype was observed a handful of times. The genes are TRBV5-4 and TRBJ2-7, with 8 bases lining up with TRBD1. CDR3 length: 14 amino acids. The germline CDR1 and CDR2 sequences are SGHNT and YYREEE (reference sequence). Trimming removed 0 bases from V and 2 bases from J; junction bases left unmatched: 1. The CDR3 protein is CASSLVDRAYEQYF. The DNA of the CDR3 is TGTGCCAGCAGCTTGGTGGACAGGGCCTACGAGCAGTACTTC.

The rearrangement links TRBV19 to TRBJ2-2; TRBD2 might be the D (7 bases). The length of the CDR3 is 17 residues. The germline V gene has CDR1 LNHDA and CDR2 SQIVND (reference sequence). V lost 7 bases to trimming and J lost 4 bases, with 22 bases between them. For the CDR3, the DNA is TGTGCCAGTACCCCTATAGGGGGGGGGCGAAGCACCGGGGAGCTGTTTTTT. This gives the protein CASTPIGGGRSTGELFF.

This sequence joins TRBV7-9 and TRBJ2-2, with 12 positions matching TRBD1. The CDR3 runs 21 residues. V lost 4 bases and J lost 1; bases outside the gene matches: 16. Germline assignment: CDR1 SEHNR and CDR2 FQNEAQ (reference sequence). The CDR3 region is CASSSYLTGQGAEENTGELFF. CDR3 DNA: TGTGCCAGCAGCTCCTACCTAACGGGACAGGGGGCGGAGGAGAACACCGGGGAGCTGTTTTTT.

At least ten counts were recorded for this clonotype. The chain recombines TRBV20-1 with TRBJ1-1; the match to TRBD1 covers 11 bases. This CDR3 has 16 amino acids. V dropped 5 bases and J dropped 0; count of bases not matched to a gene: 8. Germline lookup yields CDR1 DFQATT and CDR2 SNEGSKA (reference sequence). CDR3 coding DNA: TGCAGTGCTCCCAGGACAGGGGGCGTCCTGAACACTGAAGCTTTCTTT. This encodes CSAPRTGGVLNTEAFF.

The chain joins TRBV27 to TRBJ1-1; D remains unclear. The CDR3 length is 14 residues. V gave up 2 bases and J gave up 0 bases, with 7 bases separating them. Germline values: CDR1 MNHEY, CDR2 SMNVEV (reference sequence). The CDR3 is CASSLATLNTEAFF. The DNA of the CDR3 is TGTGCCAGCAGTTTAGCGACCTTGAACACTGAAGCTTTCTTT.

The genes are TRBV4-1 and TRBJ2-1; D call uncertain. The ends were cut back, 0 bases at V and 9 bases at J, with 21 bases in the middle. The CDR3 is 17 residues long. Looked up from germline, CDR1 is MGHRA and CDR2 is YSYEKL. The CDR3 DNA sequence: TGCGCCAGCAGCCAAGATATTCGCCCCCCTTGGAATCCTGAGCAGTTCTTC. It specifies CASSQDIRPPWNPEQFF.

At least ten counts were recorded for this clonotype. The J gene is TRBJ2-7, the V gene TRBV13; 7 positions match TRBD1. The length of the CDR3 is 14 residues. Per the germline V gene, CDR1 is PRHDT and CDR2 is FYEKMQ (reference sequence). V was pared by 5 bases and J by 0 bases, with 4 bases of the junction left unmatched. The CDR3 DNA sequence: TGTGCCAGCAGCCCGACAGGGAGCTCCTACGAGCAGTACTTC. It translates to CASSPTGSSYEQYF.

The V gene is TRBV10-3, the J gene TRBJ1-2; D is possibly TRBD1 (6 bases). The V end lost 9 bases, the J end lost 4 bases, and 15 bases lay between the germline ends. This CDR3 comprises 13 residues. Germline CDR1 ENHRY, CDR2 SYGVKD. CDR3 DNA: TGTGCCATAGGGGGGTCTACGGGCTATGGCTACACCTTC. It is translated as CAIGGSTGYGYTF.

The rearrangement links TRBV6-2 or TRBV6-3 to TRBJ2-2; D not certain. The germline gives CDR1 MNHEY, CDR2 SVGEGT. V lost 5 bases and J 1 base, leaving 8 bases between the germline ends. The CDR3 length is 14 residues. CDR3 sequence: CASSQTQNTGELFF. CDR3 bases: TGTGCCAGCAGTCAAACACAGAACACCGGGGAGCTGTTTTTT.

This clonotype was counted ten times or more. The rearrangement joins TRBV3-1 to TRBJ1-2, with 8 bases that match TRBD1. Trimming took 0 bases from V and 0 from J; bases not matched to a gene: 6. The CDR3 runs 17 residues. Germline V gives CDR1 LGHDT, CDR2 YNNKEL (reference sequence). The CDR3 reads CASSQDIQGAPNYGYTF. CDR3 coding DNA: TGTGCCAGCAGCCAAGATATCCAGGGGGCACCTAACTATGGCTACACCTTC.

The chain recombines TRBV3-1 with TRBJ2-2; D remains unclear. The V end lost 0 bases, the J end lost 5 bases, and 22 bases lay between the germline ends. The CDR3 is made up of 19 amino acids. CDR1 is LGHDT and CDR2 is YNNKEL in the germline V gene (reference sequence). The CDR3 bases are TGTGCCAGCAGCCAAGAAAGTGCGGCTCCGGCGTGGGGAACCGGGGAGCTGTTTTTT. Its protein product is CASSQESAAPAWGTGELFF.

The table lists this clonotype with many counts. CDR3 region: CASSLSGLAVYNEQFF. The CDR3 DNA reads TGTGCCAGCAGTTTATCGGGGCTAGCGGTTTACAATGAGCAGTTCTTC. The chain employs TRBV27 and TRBJ2-1; 7 nucleotides match TRBD2. The junction had 6 bases not matched to a gene; V was cut back by 0 bases and J by 4 bases. This CDR3 has 16 amino acids. Germline V gene data show CDR1 as MNHEY and CDR2 as SMNVEV (reference sequence).

The rearrangement joins TRBV5-1 to TRBJ2-3; D perhaps matches TRBD2 (6 bases). The ends were cut back, 5 bases at V and 1 base at J, with 14 bases in the middle. This CDR3 has 15 amino acids. The germline V gene encodes CDR1 SGHRS and CDR2 YFSETQ. CDR3 coding DNA: TGCGCCAGCAGGGCTGGGGGGTACGGCACAGATACGCAGTATTTT. Protein: CASRAGGYGTDTQYF.

The chain employs TRBV27 and TRBJ2-1; 10 nucleotides line up with TRBD2. Germline lookup yields CDR1 MNHEY and CDR2 SMNVEV (reference sequence). The CDR3 has 16 amino acids. The ends lost 4 bases at V and 0 bases at J; junction bases unmatched: 3. This CDR3 is CASSSSGRTSYNEQFF. In DNA, the CDR3 is TGTGCCAGCAGTTCTAGCGGGAGAACCTCCTACAATGAGCAGTTCTTC.

This rearrangement joins TRBV6-2 or TRBV6-3 to TRBJ1-1, with TRBD1 as a possible D gene (6 bases). CDR1 and CDR2 from the germline V gene are MNHEY and SVGEGT. Between the trimmed V and J ends, which lost 6 bases and 5 bases, there was a span of 16 bases. CDR3 size: 14 residues. The CDR3 nucleotides read TGTGCCAGCAGACTCCAGGACAGCTTAACTGAAGCTTTCTTT. Residues: CASRLQDSLTEAFF.